These 19 T cell receptor beta chains came from one sample sequenced in a study of regulatory T cells in long-lasting Graves disease. Time point specified: newly diagnosed GD, antithyroid drugs for less than 3 months. PBMC RNA was the source of the TCR library. For TCR beta, libraries came from iRepertoire HTBI primers and Arm-PCR of CDR3 regions. TCRdb reprocessed the multiplex PCR reads via MiXCR and lists one record per CDR3 protein. The sample consists of around 500,000 distinct CDR3 sequences, around an eighth of them appearing once. This sample was shared with a second study, whose subject was T cells in Graves' hyperthyroidism and ophthalmopathy.

The input for sequencing was peripheral blood mononuclear cells (PBMCs), taken at new diagnosis, from a patient treated with antithyroid drugs. The receptors derive from a man in his thirties or forties with Graves disease.

In this sample, this clonotype turned up many times. The chain combines TRBV2 with TRBJ2-3; 11 bases match TRBD2. The J segment lost 5 bases and the V segment lost 2 bases, leaving 6 bases of the junction unmatched. The CDR3 sequence is 16 residues long. The germline gives CDR1 SNHLY, CDR2 FYNNEI. This CDR3 is CASSELTSGMRDTQYF. The CDR3 bases are TGTGCCAGCAGTGAATTGACTAGCGGGATGAGAGATACGCAGTATTTT.

This clonotype showed up many times. The rearrangement joins TRBV7-2 to TRBJ1-1; the D is unclear. The CDR3 is 11 amino acids. CDR1 is SGHTA and CDR2 is FQGNSA in the germline V gene. V dropped 10 bases and J dropped 0 bases, with 6 bases sitting between them. The CDR3 protein is CANDMNTEAFF. For the CDR3, the DNA is TGTGCCAACGATATGAACACTGAAGCTTTCTTT.

The chain carries TRBV5-1 and TRBJ2-5; 8 bases agree with TRBD2. The junction had 10 bases not matched to a gene; V was cut back by 4 bases and J by 5 bases. The CDR3 totals 15 residues. Germline CDR1 and CDR2: SGHRS and YFSETQ. The CDR3: CASSAGTSMAETQYF. The CDR3 DNA follows: TGCGCCAGCAGCGCCGGGACTAGTATGGCGGAGACCCAGTACTTC.

The V call is TRBV20-1, the J call TRBJ2-7; 15 nucleotides match TRBD2. Looked up from germline, CDR1 is DFQATT and CDR2 is SNEGSKA (reference sequence). V shed 6 bases, J shed 5 bases, and the junction held 14 bases outside the gene matches. This CDR3 is built from 17 residues. In DNA, the CDR3 is TGCAGTGCCTCGCTTCCGCTAGGACTAGCGGGAGGGGACGAGCAGTACTTC. Encoded protein: CSASLPLGLAGGDEQYF.

Notes on this clonotype: Because it lacks the conserved phenylalanine or tryptophan at the end, this CDR3 is likely a read error. The gene calls are TRBV20-1 and TRBJ1-1; D remains unclear. CDR3 length: 12 amino acids. The V gene lost 7 bases and the J gene lost 1 base, with 10 bases spanning the gap. Germline V CDR1 and CDR2: DFQATT, SNEGSKA (reference sequence). Here the CDR3 reads CSGEPPNTEAFL. The CDR3 DNA reads TGCAGTGGGGAACCACCGAACACTGAAGCTTTCCTT.

This clonotype was found many times. The V gene is TRBV5-1, the J gene TRBJ1-4; D remains ambiguous. With 2 bases removed from V and 0 bases from J, the gap between germline ends came to 5 bases. Germline V gene data show CDR1 as SGHRS and CDR2 as YFSETQ. The CDR3 consists of 14 residues. The CDR3 is CASSLAATNEKLFF. CDR3 in DNA: TGCGCCAGCAGCTTAGCTGCAACTAATGAAAAACTGTTTTTT. The variable domain in full, completed from reference TRBV5-1 and TRBJ1-4, reads KAGVTQTPRYLIKTRGQQVTLSCSPISGHRSVSWYQQTPGQGLQFLFEYFSETQRNKGNFPGRFSGRQFSNSRSEMNVSTLELGDSALYLCASSLAATNEKLFFGSGTQLSVL.

J is TRBJ2-1 and V is TRBV19, with 7 nucleotides matching TRBD2. This CDR3 comprises 15 residues. From germline, CDR1 is LNHDA and CDR2 SQIVND (reference sequence). V lost 9 bases, J lost 10 bases, and 18 bases stayed unmatched. CDR3 sequence: CASEIGTKKQSEQFF. In DNA, the CDR3 is TGTGCCAGCGAAATCGGGACTAAAAAACAATCCGAGCAGTTCTTC.

Only a few counts were recorded for this clonotype. The chain has TRBV24-1 and TRBJ2-3, with unresolved D. Germline CDR1 and CDR2: KGHDR and SFDVKD. The V gene lost 3 bases and the J gene lost 2 bases, with 20 bases spanning the gap. This CDR3 comprises 18 residues. The CDR3 sequence: CATSDPQEHTPATDTQYF. CDR3 DNA sequence: TGTGCCACCAGTGATCCCCAGGAGCACACACCCGCCACAGATACGCAGTATTTT.

This clonotype was found many times. The chain links TRBV20-1 to TRBJ2-7; D remains unclear. The germline V gene has CDR1 DFQATT and CDR2 SNEGSKA (reference sequence). The CDR3 covers 13 residues. With 2 bases removed from V and 0 bases from J, the gap between germline ends came to 8 bases. CDR3 sequence (DNA): TGCAGTGCTAGATCCCCAGACTCCTACGAGCAGTACTTC. It is translated as CSARSPDSYEQYF.

This chain connects TRBV18 to TRBJ2-1; D is possibly TRBD1 or TRBD2 (5 bases each). Germline CDR1 reads KGHSH; CDR2 reads LQKENI. The CDR3 has 16 residues. V was pared by 4 bases and J by 4 bases, with 17 bases between. CDR3 sequence: CASSRDPNALYNEQFF. DNA of the CDR3: TGTGCCAGCTCACGGGACCCTAATGCACTTTACAATGAGCAGTTCTTC.

This clonotype was counted at least ten times. V usage is TRBV6-1 and J usage is TRBJ2-3; no clear D gene. Looked up from germline, CDR1 is MNHNS and CDR2 is SASEGT. With 4 bases removed from V and 0 bases from J, the gap between germline ends came to 14 bases. The CDR3 covers 16 residues. This CDR3 reads CASSAVLYSSTDTQYF. The CDR3 bases are TGTGCCAGCAGTGCCGTCCTATACTCTAGCACAGATACGCAGTATTTT.

The table lists this clonotype with a few counts. The rearrangement joins TRBV6-5 to TRBJ1-1; weak D call: TRBD1 (5 bases). The CDR3 is 15 residues long. V shed 3 bases and J shed 3 bases, with 14 bases lying between them. CDR1 and CDR2 (germline): MNHEY, SVGAGI. CDR3 nucleotide sequence: TGTGCCAGCAGTTATCTAAACGGGGGGTACACTGAAGCTTTCTTT. As protein: CASSYLNGGYTEAFF.

This clonotype was seen at least ten times. The V call is TRBV20-1, the J call TRBJ1-2; 8 bases fit TRBD1. There are 14 residues in the CDR3. The trim removed 4 bases at V and 0 bases at J, leaving 4 bases unmatched. Germline V gives CDR1 DFQATT, CDR2 SNEGSKA (reference sequence). The CDR3 here is CSATRGQANYGYTF. In DNA, the CDR3 is TGCAGTGCTACCCGGGGACAGGCTAACTATGGCTACACCTTC.

This clonotype came up a few times. The chain combines TRBV12-3 or TRBV12-4 with TRBJ1-5; TRBD1 is a possible D gene (5 bases). Trimming pared 0 bases from V and 8 bases from J, leaving 17 bases between. The CDR3 is 16 residues long. The CDR3 bases are TGTGCCAGCAGTTTAGCAGGCCAGGGAGGGAAGAAGCCCCAGCATTTT. It encodes CASSLAGQGGKKPQHF.

The chain has TRBV20-1 and TRBJ1-5; perhaps TRBD1 as D (6 bases). Germline CDR1 is DFQATT and CDR2 is SNEGSKA (reference sequence). The V end lost 2 bases, the J end lost 2 bases, and 13 bases lay between the germline ends. CDR3 length equals 15 residues. The CDR3 reads CSARHRGTRNQPQHF. The CDR3 DNA reads TGCAGTGCTAGACATCGAGGGACACGCAATCAGCCCCAGCATTTT.

This clonotype was seen ten or more times. The gene calls are TRBV12-5 and TRBJ2-7; D perhaps matches TRBD2 (5 bases). Trimming took off 3 bases at V and 2 bases at J, with 8 bases between the two ends. This CDR3 is 13 amino acids long. CDR1 is LGHNT, CDR2 FRNRAP, per germline. Here the CDR3 reads CASGFGVTYEQYF. CDR3 DNA sequence: TGTGCTAGTGGTTTCGGGGTGACCTACGAGCAGTACTTC.

The chain combines TRBV20-1 with TRBJ2-1; 11 nucleotides agree with TRBD2. CDR3 size: 16 residues. V lost 1 base, J lost 4 bases, and 6 bases stayed unmatched. The V gene's germline CDR1 is DFQATT and CDR2 SNEGSKA (reference sequence). The CDR3: CSARGRLAGKYNEQFF. In nucleotides, the CDR3 is TGCAGTGCTAGAGGGAGACTAGCGGGGAAATACAATGAGCAGTTCTTC.

The chain is built from TRBV5-1 and TRBJ1-6, with D perhaps matching TRBD1 (6 bases). The length of the CDR3 is 13 residues. V lost 0 bases and J lost 10, with 8 bases in between. CDR1 and CDR2 from the germline V gene are SGHRS and YFSETQ. The CDR3 is CASSLAGVSPLHF. CDR3 nucleotides: TGCGCCAGCAGCTTGGCAGGGGTATCACCCCTCCACTTT.

Ten or more counts support this clonotype. This chain uses TRBV7-2 with TRBJ2-5, with D possibly being TRBD2 (5 bases). The CDR3 loop spans 14 amino acids. V was trimmed by 5 bases and J by 5 bases, leaving 15 bases between them. Germline-derived CDR1 and CDR2 are SGHTA and FQGNSA. The CDR3 protein is CASSPLGDGETQYF. For the CDR3, the DNA is TGTGCCAGCAGCCCCTTGGGAGACGGCGAGACCCAGTACTTC.